The 13 T cell receptor beta chains below all came from one sample that was sequenced in a study of cytomegalovirus exposure and HLA in healthy donors. Here immunoSEQ multiplex PCR was the method, and the copy in TCRdb shows in-frame clones only, minus some. The table includes 150,000 to 160,000 clones, 86% detected once. Material: PBMCs. The receptor set was obtained from a man between 18 and 29 years old in good health and CMV-seropositive.

The chain couples TRBV2 to TRBJ2-3, with a possible D match to TRBD2 (5 bases). The CDR3 totals 15 residues. Trimming took off 4 bases at V and 4 bases at J, with 15 bases between the two ends. Germline CDR1 is SNHLY and CDR2 is FYNNEI. The CDR3 loop is CASSGVGVGADTQYF. The CDR3, as DNA: TGTGCCAGCAGTGGGGTCGGGGTCGGGGCAGATACGCAGTATTTT.

CDR3 amino acids: CASSLFPGITEAFF. The CDR3 nucleotides read TGTGCCAGCAGCTTGTTTCCGGGGATCACTGAAGCTTTCTTT. This chain connects TRBV5-4 to TRBJ1-1; D gene ambiguous. Between the trimmed V and J ends, which lost 1 base and 4 bases, there was a span of 11 bases. Germline V gene data show CDR1 as SGHNT and CDR2 as YYREEE (reference sequence). The CDR3 has 14 residues.

This clone was picked up a small number of times. The J gene is TRBJ1-4, the V gene TRBV5-5, with unresolved D. Germline CDR1 is SGHKS and CDR2 is YYEKEE (reference sequence). The CDR3 totals 14 residues. V lost 5 bases to trimming and J lost 12 bases, with 20 bases between them. The CDR3 is CASSFLGNWEELFF. CDR3 bases: TGTGCCAGCAGTTTTTTGGGGAATTGGGAGGAACTGTTTTTT.

This chain uses TRBV27 with TRBJ2-1, with D maybe TRBD2 (5 bases). Trimming took 5 bases from V and 4 from J, leaving 15 bases between them. The CDR3 consists of 15 residues. CDR1 is MNHEY and CDR2 is SMNVEV in the germline V gene (reference sequence). The CDR3 DNA follows: TGTGCCAGCAGTGAGCGGTTGGCAAAATACAATGAGCAGTTCTTC. Translation gives CASSERLAKYNEQFF.

The chain combines TRBV7-9 with TRBJ2-4; D ambiguous. Trimming removed 4 bases from V and 8 bases from J, with 6 bases in between. This CDR3 is 11 amino acids long. Germline V gene sequence: CDR1 SEHNR, CDR2 FQNEAQ (reference sequence). In DNA form, the CDR3 reads TGTGCCAGCAGCTGGGCTGACATTCAGTACTTC. Protein: CASSWADIQYF.

This rearrangement joins TRBV4-3 to TRBJ2-2; 14 bases line up with TRBD2. V dropped 0 bases and J dropped 5; count of bases not matched to a gene: 5. Germline V gene lookup returns CDR1 LGHNA and CDR2 YSLEER. The CDR3 runs to 18 residues. Written as DNA, the CDR3 is TGCGCCAGCAGCCAAGAAGAGGGACTAGCGGGGGATACCGGGGAGCTGTTTTTT. It encodes CASSQEEGLAGDTGELFF.

V gene TRBV27 combines with J gene TRBJ2-2; D ambiguous. The CDR3 length is 14 residues. V lost 6 bases to trimming and J lost 3 bases, with 11 bases between them. Germline V gene sequence: CDR1 MNHEY, CDR2 SMNVEV (reference sequence). CDR3 sequence: CASRPGLHTGELFF. In DNA form, the CDR3 reads TGTGCCAGCAGACCAGGATTGCACACCGGGGAGCTGTTTTTT.

CDR3 region: CASSQEIAGGRHEQFF. CDR3 DNA: TGCGCCAGCAGCCAAGAGATCGCGGGGGGCCGCCATGAGCAGTTCTTC. V usage is TRBV4-3 and J usage is TRBJ2-1, with 8 positions matching TRBD2. The length of the CDR3 is 16 residues. Trimming removed 0 bases from V and 8 bases from J; junction bases left unmatched: 9. CDR1 and CDR2 from the germline V gene are LGHNA and YSLEER.

The genes are TRBV9 and TRBJ2-4, with no clear D. V was cut by 3 bases and J by 8 bases, with 9 bases left in between. Germline CDR1 is SGDLS and CDR2 is YYNGEE. CDR3 length: 12 residues. The CDR3 loop reads CASSESGHIQYF. The CDR3 DNA sequence: TGTGCCAGCAGCGAGTCTGGGCACATTCAGTACTTC.

This sequence joins TRBV5-1 and TRBJ2-5; 10 bases agree with TRBD2. Trimming cost V 1 base and J 3 bases; bases outside gene matches: 0. Germline assignment: CDR1 SGHRS and CDR2 YFSETQ. This CDR3 comprises 14 residues. This CDR3 is CASSLSGGEETQYF. As DNA, the CDR3 is TGCGCCAGCAGCTTGAGCGGGGGGGAAGAGACCCAGTACTTC.

The chain is built from TRBV5-1 and TRBJ1-1; tentatively, D is TRBD1 (6 bases). CDR1 is SGHRS and CDR2 is YFSETQ in the germline V gene. There are 15 residues in the CDR3. Trimming pared 0 bases from V and 2 bases from J, leaving 11 bases between. The CDR3 here is CASSLGQGTNTEAFF. CDR3 coding DNA: TGCGCCAGCAGCTTGGGCCAGGGGACAAACACTGAAGCTTTCTTT.

The chain combines TRBV4-1 with TRBJ2-7; the match to TRBD1 covers 7 bases. CDR1 MGHRA and CDR2 YSYEKL come from the germline V gene. The CDR3 spans 15 residues. V gave up 3 bases and J gave up 0 bases; unmatched junction bases: 5. In DNA form, the CDR3 reads TGCGCCAGCAGCCAGGGGACAGTCTACTCCTACGAGCAGTACTTC. Amino acids: CASSQGTVYSYEQYF.

The V call is TRBV11-1, the J call TRBJ2-2, with a tentative D call TRBD1 (6 bases). V was clipped by 8 bases and J by 8 bases, with 18 bases between them. This CDR3 contains 14 residues. Per the germline V gene, CDR1 is SGHAT and CDR2 is FQDESV (reference sequence). In nucleotides, the CDR3 is TGTGCCAGCCTGGCAGGGGCCACCAAAGGGGAGCTGTTTTTT. Translated: CASLAGATKGELFF.